Listed below are T cell receptor beta chains from one sample, sequenced in a study of blood T cell repertoires in COVID-19. Sequencing was performed with immunoSEQ multiplex PCR; in TCRdb, only in-frame clones are kept and a portion is missing. The table includes a few hundred thousand clones, about 89% detected once. The source material was PBMCs or T cells enriched from blood (not recorded which). The receptors originated from a woman aged 40 to 50 who had recovered from COVID-19. Both conserved end residues are part of each CDR3. Fields, in order: J gene, clone size, D gene, V gene, CDR3 protein, CDR3 DNA. D genes are given only for firm matches. Not every row has a clone size; where given, it reads once, few, many or a size class.

>TRBJ1-1|NA|NA|TRBV12-2
CASLLYGGSMNTEAFF
TGTGCAAGTCTCCTCTACGGGGGTTCCATGAACACTGAAGCTTTCTTT
>TRBJ2-1|NA|NA|TRBV3-1/TRBV3-2
CASSQNTGVNEQFF
TGTGCCAGCAGCCAGAATACGGGGGTCAATGAGCAGTTCTTC
>TRBJ1-1|NA|TRBD1|TRBV9
CASSVVQGGADTEAFF
TGTGCCAGCAGCGTAGTACAAGGGGGCGCGGACACTGAAGCTTTCTTT
>TRBJ2-2|NA|NA|TRBV7-8
CASSIAAIGELFF
TGTGCCAGCAGCATAGCAGCAATCGGGGAGCTGTTTTTT
>TRBJ1-1|NA|NA|TRBV2
CASSIILNTEAFF
TGTGCCAGCAGTATAATATTGAACACTGAAGCTTTCTTT
>TRBJ1-1|NA|NA|TRBV11-2
CASSLFSTVNTEAFF
TGTGCCAGCAGCTTATTTTCGACAGTGAACACTGAAGCTTTCTTT
>TRBJ2-3|once|NA|TRBV12-3/TRBV12-4
CASSPGGVDTQYF
TGTGCCAGCTCCCCTGGCGGGGTGGATACGCAGTATTTT
>TRBJ1-5|NA|NA|TRBV7-2
CASSLVRGSNQPQHF
TGTGCCAGCAGCTTAGTACGGGGTAGCAATCAGCCCCAGCATTTT
>TRBJ2-1|NA|TRBD2|TRBV7-8
CASSARGGLAGVNEQFF
TGTGCCAGCAGCGCTAGAGGGGGACTAGCGGGAGTCAATGAGCAGTTCTTC
>TRBJ2-3|NA|TRBD2|TRBV30
CAWSSRLAGGTRDTQYF
TGTGCCTGGAGTTCACGACTAGCGGGGGGGACGCGTGATACGCAGTATTTT
>TRBJ2-5|NA|NA|TRBV5-4
CASSLANRVEAQETQYF
TGTGCCAGCAGCTTGGCCAACAGGGTGGAGGCCCAAGAGACCCAGTACTTC
>TRBJ2-3|NA|NA|TRBV6-5
CASRLPGTDTQYF
TGTGCCAGCAGGCTCCCGGGGACAGATACGCAGTATTTT
>TRBJ1-2|NA|NA|TRBV6-5
CASSLQGDYGYTF
TGTGCCAGCAGCTTACAGGGTGACTATGGCTACACCTTC
>TRBJ2-3|NA|NA|TRBV4-3
CASSQDRWRPTDTQYF
TGCGCCAGCAGCCAAGATAGGTGGCGGCCCACAGATACGCAGTATTTT
>TRBJ1-3|NA|NA|TRBV2
CASSPRGSGTGNTIYF
TGTGCCAGCAGTCCCCGAGGCTCAGGGACTGGAAACACCATATATTTT
>TRBJ2-2|NA|TRBD2|TRBV5-1
CASARTSGNTGELFF
TGCGCCAGCGCCCGGACTAGCGGGAACACCGGGGAGCTGTTTTTT
>TRBJ2-6|NA|TRBD1|TRBV5-1
CASSGGQGAGANVLTF
TGCGCCAGCAGCGGGGGACAGGGGGCTGGGGCCAACGTCCTGACTTTC
>TRBJ2-3|NA|TRBD1|TRBV7-6
CASSLSGQGSPDTQYF
TGTGCCAGCAGCTTATCCGGACAGGGGAGCCCAGATACGCAGTATTTT
>TRBJ2-5|few|TRBD2|TRBV19
CASSMSASGGADGETQYF
TGTGCCAGTAGTATGTCGGCTAGCGGGGGGGCCGACGGAGAGACCCAGTACTTC
>TRBJ2-3|NA|NA|TRBV10-3
CAISESIGGSDTQYF
TGTGCCATCAGTGAGTCGATTGGGGGGAGTGATACGCAGTATTTT
>TRBJ2-2|NA|TRBD1|TRBV7-7
CASSFGTGHTGELFF
TGTGCTAGCAGCTTTGGGACAGGCCACACCGGGGAGCTGTTTTTT
>TRBJ2-3|once|TRBD2|TRBV18
CASSPLAGASTDTQYF
TGTGCCAGCTCACCTCTAGCGGGGGCTAGCACAGATACGCAGTATTTT
>TRBJ1-4|NA|NA|TRBV27
CASKSVVQGKLFF
TGTGCCAGCAAAAGTGTGGTCCAGGGAAAACTGTTTTTT
>TRBJ2-7|NA|TRBD1|TRBV5-1
CASGTGAYEQYF
TGCGCCAGCGGTACAGGGGCCTACGAGCAGTACTTC
>TRBJ1-5|once|NA|TRBV6-1
CASSEAAGGNQPQHF
TGTGCCAGCAGTGAAGCAGCGGGTGGCAATCAGCCCCAGCATTTT
>TRBJ1-5|NA|NA|TRBV2
CASRRTDYSNQPQHF
TGTGCCAGCAGGCGGACAGATTATAGCAATCAGCCCCAGCATTTT
>TRBJ2-1|NA|NA|TRBV5-4
CASSLDRYNEQFF
TGTGCCAGCAGCCTGGACAGATACAATGAGCAGTTCTTC
>TRBJ1-4|once|TRBD1|TRBV5-6
CASSLVGQGGEKLFF
TGTGCCAGCAGCTTGGTCGGACAGGGAGGGGAAAAACTGTTTTTT
>TRBJ2-3|NA|NA|TRBV30
CAWRTGITQYF
TGTGCCTGGAGAACCGGGATTACGCAGTATTTT
>TRBJ2-1|NA|TRBD2|TRBV4-3
CASSQDSSGPYNEQFF
TGCGCCAGCAGCCAAGATTCTAGCGGACCCTACAATGAGCAGTTCTTC
>TRBJ2-1|NA|NA|TRBV21-1
CASSNTALDKCIEQFF
TGTGCCAGCAGCAACACGGCACTAGACAAGTGTATTGAGCAGTTCTTC
>TRBJ2-4|NA|TRBD1|TRBV18
CASSPTQGVAKNIQYF
TGTGCCAGCTCACCAACACAGGGGGTAGCCAAAAACATTCAGTACTTC
>TRBJ2-5|NA|NA|TRBV11-1
CASSSPGETQYF
TGTGCCAGCAGCTCCCCGGGAGAGACCCAGTACTTC
>TRBJ1-1|NA|NA|TRBV29-1
CSVGGRQSSSLNTEAFF
TGCAGCGTTGGCGGGAGACAGAGCTCTAGCCTGAACACTGAAGCTTTCTTT
>TRBJ2-2|NA|TRBD2|TRBV9
CASSIKVVAGGQTGELFF
TGTGCCAGCAGCATCAAGGTGGTAGCGGGGGGGCAAACCGGGGAGCTGTTTTTT
>TRBJ2-7|NA|TRBD1|TRBV2
CASRLDRANYEQYF
TGTGCCAGCAGATTGGACAGGGCAAACTACGAGCAGTACTTC
>TRBJ2-2|NA|NA|TRBV7-2
CASSGTRNTGELFF
TGTGCCAGCAGCGGAACTAGAAACACCGGGGAGCTGTTTTTT
>TRBJ2-2|NA|NA|TRBV5-6
CASTPPGTHTGELFF
TGTGCCAGCACCCCTCCCGGGACTCACACCGGGGAGCTGTTTTTT
>TRBJ2-2|once|TRBD1|TRBV5-1
CASSLEGTGDTGELFF
TGCGCCAGCAGCTTGGAGGGGACAGGGGATACCGGGGAGCTGTTTTTT
>TRBJ2-3|NA|TRBD2|TRBV29-1
CSVEGELAGGQPSTDTQYF
TGCAGCGTTGAAGGGGAACTAGCGGGGGGACAACCCTCCACAGATACGCAGTATTTT
>TRBJ1-3|NA|NA|TRBV6-1
CASSELSGTGNTIYF
TGTGCCAGCAGTGAGCTGTCGGGTACAGGAAACACCATATATTTT
>TRBJ1-1|few|NA|TRBV12-3/TRBV12-4
CASSFARNTEAFF
TGTGCCAGCAGTTTTGCCAGGAACACTGAAGCTTTCTTT
>TRBJ2-1|NA|NA|TRBV18
CASSSTGENEQFF
TGTGCCAGCTCATCGACGGGAGAGAATGAGCAGTTCTTC
>TRBJ2-7|NA|NA|TRBV19
CASSGAGLSYEQYF
TGTGCCAGTAGTGGGGCAGGTCTCTCCTACGAGCAGTACTTC
>TRBJ1-1|NA|NA|TRBV27
CASSFGPNTEAFF
TGTGCCAGCAGTTTTGGCCCGAACACTGAAGCTTTCTTT
>TRBJ1-6|NA|NA|TRBV12-3/TRBV12-4
CASRAEGESPLHF
TGTGCCAGCAGGGCTGAGGGGGAATCACCCCTCCACTTT
>TRBJ1-3|NA|TRBD1|TRBV7-6
CASSLRDRGSGNTIYF
TGTGCCAGCAGCTTAAGGGACAGGGGGTCGGGAAACACCATATATTTT
>TRBJ2-3|NA|NA|TRBV13
CASSPALEFPTDTQYF
TGTGCCAGCAGCCCTGCCCTAGAATTTCCCACAGATACGCAGTATTTT
>TRBJ1-5|NA|NA|TRBV5-1
CASSPDSGNQPQHF
TGCGCCAGCAGCCCGGACAGTGGCAATCAGCCCCAGCATTTT
>TRBJ2-4|NA|NA|TRBV29-1
CSVEVGGRQNIQYF
TGCAGCGTTGAAGTAGGCGGCAGACAAAACATTCAGTACTTC
>TRBJ2-7|NA|TRBD2|TRBV7-2
CASSLEGGGAGEQYF
TGTGCCAGCAGCTTAGAGGGCGGGGGGGCGGGCGAGCAGTACTTC
>TRBJ1-1|NA|NA|TRBV6-5
CASSSYAEAFF
TGTGCCAGCAGTTCTTATGCTGAAGCTTTCTTT
>TRBJ1-1|NA|NA|TRBV20-1
CSPQGLTEAFF
TGCAGTCCTCAGGGGCTCACTGAAGCTTTCTTT